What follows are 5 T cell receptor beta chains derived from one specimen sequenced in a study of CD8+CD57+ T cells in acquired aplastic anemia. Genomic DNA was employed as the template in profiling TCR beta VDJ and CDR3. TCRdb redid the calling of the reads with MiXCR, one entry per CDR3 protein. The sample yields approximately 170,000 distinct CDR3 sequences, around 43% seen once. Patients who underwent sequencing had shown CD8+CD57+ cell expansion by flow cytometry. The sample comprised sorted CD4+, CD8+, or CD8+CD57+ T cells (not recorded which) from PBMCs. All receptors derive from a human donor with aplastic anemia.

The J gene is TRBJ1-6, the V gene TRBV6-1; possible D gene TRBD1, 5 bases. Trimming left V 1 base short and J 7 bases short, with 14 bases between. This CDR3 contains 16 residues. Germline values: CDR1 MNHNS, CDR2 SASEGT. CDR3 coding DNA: TGTGCCAGCAGTGAAGTGGGGACGGGGCGGAATTCACCCCTCCACTTT. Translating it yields CASSEVGTGRNSPLHF.

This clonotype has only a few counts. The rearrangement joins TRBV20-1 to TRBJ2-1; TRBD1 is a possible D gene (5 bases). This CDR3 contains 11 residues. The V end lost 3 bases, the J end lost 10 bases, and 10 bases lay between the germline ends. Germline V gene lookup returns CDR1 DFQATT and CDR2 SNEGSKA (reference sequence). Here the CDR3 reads CSASAGLEQFF. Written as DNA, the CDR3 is TGCAGTGCTAGCGCAGGGCTCGAGCAGTTCTTC.

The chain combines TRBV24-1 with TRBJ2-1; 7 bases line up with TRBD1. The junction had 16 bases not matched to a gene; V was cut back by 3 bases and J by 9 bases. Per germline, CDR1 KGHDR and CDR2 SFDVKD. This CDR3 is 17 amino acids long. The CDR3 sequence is CATSDTTGIKPGSEQFF. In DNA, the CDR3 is TGTGCCACCAGTGATACGACAGGGATTAAGCCTGGTAGTGAGCAGTTCTTC.

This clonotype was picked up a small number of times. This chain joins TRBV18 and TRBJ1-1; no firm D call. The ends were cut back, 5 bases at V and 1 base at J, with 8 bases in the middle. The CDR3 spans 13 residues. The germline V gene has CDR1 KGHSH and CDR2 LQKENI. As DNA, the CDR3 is TGTGCCAGCTCAACGCAGTGGAACACTGAAGCTTTCTTT. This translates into CASSTQWNTEAFF.

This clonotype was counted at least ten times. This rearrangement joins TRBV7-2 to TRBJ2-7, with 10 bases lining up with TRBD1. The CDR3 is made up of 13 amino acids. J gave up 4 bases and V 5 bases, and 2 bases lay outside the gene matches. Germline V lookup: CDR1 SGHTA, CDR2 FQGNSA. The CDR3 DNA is TGTGCCAGCAGCCGGGACAGGGGATACGAGCAGTACTTC. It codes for CASSRDRGYEQYF.